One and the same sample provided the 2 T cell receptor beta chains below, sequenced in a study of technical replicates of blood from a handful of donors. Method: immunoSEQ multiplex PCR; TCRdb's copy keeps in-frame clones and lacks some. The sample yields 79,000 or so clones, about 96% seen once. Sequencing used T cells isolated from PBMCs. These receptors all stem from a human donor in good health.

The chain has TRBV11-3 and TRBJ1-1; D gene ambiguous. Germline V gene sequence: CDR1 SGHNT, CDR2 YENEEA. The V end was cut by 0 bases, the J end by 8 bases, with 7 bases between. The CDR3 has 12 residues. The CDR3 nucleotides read TGTGCCAGCAGCTTAGATCTGAGCGAAGCTTTCTTT. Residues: CASSLDLSEAFF.

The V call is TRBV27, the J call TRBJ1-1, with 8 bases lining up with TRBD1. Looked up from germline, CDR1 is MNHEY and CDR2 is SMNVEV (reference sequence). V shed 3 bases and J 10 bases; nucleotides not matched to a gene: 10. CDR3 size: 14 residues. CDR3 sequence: CASSFTRQGLGAFF. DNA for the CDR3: TGTGCCAGCAGTTTCACACGACAGGGGCTAGGAGCTTTCTTT.